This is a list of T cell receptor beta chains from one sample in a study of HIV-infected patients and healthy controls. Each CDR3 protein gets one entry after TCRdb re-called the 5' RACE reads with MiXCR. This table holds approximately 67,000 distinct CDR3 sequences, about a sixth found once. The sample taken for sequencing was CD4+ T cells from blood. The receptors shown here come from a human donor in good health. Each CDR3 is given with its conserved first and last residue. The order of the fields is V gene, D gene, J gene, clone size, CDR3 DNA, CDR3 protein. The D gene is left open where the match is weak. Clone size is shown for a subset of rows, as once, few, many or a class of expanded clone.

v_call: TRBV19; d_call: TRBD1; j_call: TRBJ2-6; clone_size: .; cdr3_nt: TGTGCCACCGGGACAGGCGTTTACTCTGGGGCCAACGTCCTGACTTTC; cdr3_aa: CATGTGVYSGANVLTF
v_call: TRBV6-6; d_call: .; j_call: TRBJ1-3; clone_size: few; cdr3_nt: TGTGCCAGCAGTTATGAGGCTAACCCCGGACGGCTCCATTTGTTTTTT; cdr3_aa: CASSYEANPGRLHLFF
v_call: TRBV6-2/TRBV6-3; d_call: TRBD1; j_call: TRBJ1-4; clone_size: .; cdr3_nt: TGTGCCAGCAGACCCGACAGGGGGGCAACTAATGAAAAACTGTTTTTT; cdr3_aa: CASRPDRGATNEKLFF
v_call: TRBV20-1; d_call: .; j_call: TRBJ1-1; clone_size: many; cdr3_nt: TGCAGTGCTAGCGTTGCGGACACTGAAGCTTTCTTT; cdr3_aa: CSASVADTEAFF
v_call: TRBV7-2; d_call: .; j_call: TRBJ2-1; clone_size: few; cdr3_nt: TGTGCCAGCAGCTTATGGGAGAGCTCCTACAATGAGCAGTTCTTC; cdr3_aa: CASSLWESSYNEQFF
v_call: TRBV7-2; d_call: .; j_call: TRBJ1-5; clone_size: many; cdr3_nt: TGTGCCAGCAGCTGGTCCAGGGGTATCTATCAGCCCCAGCATTTT; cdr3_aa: CASSWSRGIYQPQHF
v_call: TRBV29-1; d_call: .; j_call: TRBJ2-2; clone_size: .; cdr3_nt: TGCAGCGTTGAAGATCACCCCAACACCGGGGAGCTGTTTTTT; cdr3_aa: CSVEDHPNTGELFF
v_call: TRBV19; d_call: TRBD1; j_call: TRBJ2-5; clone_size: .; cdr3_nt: TGTGCCAGTAGTTCCCGGACAGGGAAGGTCCAAGAGACCCAGTACTTC; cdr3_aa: CASSSRTGKVQETQYF
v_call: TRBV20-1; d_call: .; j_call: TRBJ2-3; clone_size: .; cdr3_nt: TGCAGTAAAGAACTGGGGACTTATAGGGGAGATACGCAGTATTTT; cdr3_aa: CSKELGTYRGDTQYF
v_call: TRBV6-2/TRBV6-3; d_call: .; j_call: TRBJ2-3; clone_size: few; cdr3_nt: TGTGCCAGCAGTTACGGGGCCGGCGCAGATACGCAGTATTTT; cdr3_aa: CASSYGAGADTQYF
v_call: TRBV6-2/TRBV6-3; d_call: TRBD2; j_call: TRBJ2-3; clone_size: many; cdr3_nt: TGTGCCAGCATTAGCGGGACGGGAGCAGATACGCAGTATTTT; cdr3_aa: CASISGTGADTQYF
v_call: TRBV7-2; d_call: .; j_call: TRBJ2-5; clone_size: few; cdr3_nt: TGTGCCAGCAGCCCGGGGCTCATATCCCAAGAGACCCAGTACTTC; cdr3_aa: CASSPGLISQETQYF
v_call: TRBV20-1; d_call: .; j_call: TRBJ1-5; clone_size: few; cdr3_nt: TGCAGTGCTAGAGTGGACAGCGTAAATCAGCCCCAGCATTTT; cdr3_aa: CSARVDSVNQPQHF
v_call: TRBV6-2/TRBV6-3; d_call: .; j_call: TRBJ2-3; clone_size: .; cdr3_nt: TGTGCCAGCAGTTACGAGGACGCTCGAGATACGCAGTATTTT; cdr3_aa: CASSYEDARDTQYF
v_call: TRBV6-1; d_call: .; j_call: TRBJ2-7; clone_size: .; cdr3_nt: TGTGCCAGCCAAGTCCCCCTCGAGTCCTACGAGCAGTACTTC; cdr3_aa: CASQVPLESYEQYF
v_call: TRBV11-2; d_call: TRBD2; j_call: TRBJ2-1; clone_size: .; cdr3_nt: TGTGCCAGCAGCTTAGCGTTACAGCGGGGGGGCGGTGAGCAGTTCTTC; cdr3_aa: CASSLALQRGGGEQFF
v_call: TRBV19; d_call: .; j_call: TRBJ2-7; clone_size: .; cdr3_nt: TGTGCCAGTAGTCCCAGGGCCAGCCCGCCGGGGGAGCAGTACTTC; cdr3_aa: CASSPRASPPGEQYF
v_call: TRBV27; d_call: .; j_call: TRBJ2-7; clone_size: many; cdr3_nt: TGTGCCAGCAGTCTGGGACGGAGGAACGAGCAGTACTTC; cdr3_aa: CASSLGRRNEQYF
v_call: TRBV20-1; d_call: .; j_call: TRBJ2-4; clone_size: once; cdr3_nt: TGCAGTGCCAATTCCGGGCTGGTCAAAAACATTCAGTACTTC; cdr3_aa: CSANSGLVKNIQYF
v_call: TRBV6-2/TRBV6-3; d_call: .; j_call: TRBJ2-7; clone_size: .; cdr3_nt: TGTGCCAGCAGACCACCCCGCAGGGTCCCCTACGAGCAGTACTTC; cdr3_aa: CASRPPRRVPYEQYF
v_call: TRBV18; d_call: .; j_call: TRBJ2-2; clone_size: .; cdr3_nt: TGTGCCAGCTCCTTCCAACGGGGCGACACCGGGGAGCTGTTTTTT; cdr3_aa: CASSFQRGDTGELFF
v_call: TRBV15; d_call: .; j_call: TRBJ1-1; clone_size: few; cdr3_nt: TGTGCCACCAGCAGAGATCCGGGCTTGAACACTGAAGCTTTCTTT; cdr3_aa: CATSRDPGLNTEAFF
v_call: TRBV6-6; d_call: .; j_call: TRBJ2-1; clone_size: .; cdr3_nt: TGTGCCAGCAGTTACGATCGCGAGCAGTTCTTC; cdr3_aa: CASSYDREQFF
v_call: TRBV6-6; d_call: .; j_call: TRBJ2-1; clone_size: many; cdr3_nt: TGTGCCAGCAGTTACTTAAACGGGAATGAGCAGTTCTTC; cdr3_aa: CASSYLNGNEQFF
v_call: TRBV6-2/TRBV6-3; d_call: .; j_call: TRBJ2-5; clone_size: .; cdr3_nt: TGTGCCAGCAGTTCCACTCCGCCCCTCCGGGGGACCCAGTACTTC; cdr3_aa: CASSSTPPLRGTQYF
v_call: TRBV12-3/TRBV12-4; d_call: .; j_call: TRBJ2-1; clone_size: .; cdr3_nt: TGTGCCAGCAGTTTAGCTGGGAGCTCCTACAATGAGCAGTTCTTC; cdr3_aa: CASSLAGSSYNEQFF
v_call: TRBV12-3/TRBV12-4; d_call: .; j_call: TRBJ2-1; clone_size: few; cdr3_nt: TGTGCCAGCAGTTTGAGGGGTAGCGGCTTCGGTAACAATGAGCAGTTCTTC; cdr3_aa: CASSLRGSGFGNNEQFF
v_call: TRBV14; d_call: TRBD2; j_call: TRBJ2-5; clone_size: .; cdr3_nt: TGTGCCAGCAGCCAATCGGCGGGGGGTACTACAGAGACCCAGTACTTC; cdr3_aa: CASSQSAGGTTETQYF
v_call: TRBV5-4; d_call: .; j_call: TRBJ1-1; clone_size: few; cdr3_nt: TGTGCCAGCACCCCGGACACTTTGAACACTGAAGCTTTCTTT; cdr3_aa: CASTPDTLNTEAFF
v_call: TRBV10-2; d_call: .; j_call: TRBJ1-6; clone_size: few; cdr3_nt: TGCGCCAGCAGCGAACGACAGGTCAATTCACCCCTCCACTTT; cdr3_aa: CASSERQVNSPLHF
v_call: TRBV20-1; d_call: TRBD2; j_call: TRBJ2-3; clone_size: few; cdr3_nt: TGCAGTGCTCCCGAAACTAGCGGGAGTGGCTCAGATACGCAGTATTTT; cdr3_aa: CSAPETSGSGSDTQYF
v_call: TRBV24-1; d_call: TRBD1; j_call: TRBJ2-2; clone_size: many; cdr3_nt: TGTGCCACCAGTGATCAGGGGGCCTCTAACGTCAGGGAGCTGTTTTTT; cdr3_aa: CATSDQGASNVRELFF
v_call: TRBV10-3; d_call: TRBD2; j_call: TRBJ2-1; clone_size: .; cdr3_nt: TGTGCCATCAGTGAGGGGACTAGCGGGGGGTATGAGCAGTTCTTC; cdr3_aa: CAISEGTSGGYEQFF
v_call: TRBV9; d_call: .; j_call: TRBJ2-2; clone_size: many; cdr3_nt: TGTGCCAGCAGCTTGTGGGGTCTGGACACCGGGGAGCTGTTTTTT; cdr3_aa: CASSLWGLDTGELFF
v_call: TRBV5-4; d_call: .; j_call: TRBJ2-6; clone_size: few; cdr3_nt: TGTGCCAGCAGGGCTACGGACAGACCTTCTGGGGCCAACGTCCTGACTTTC; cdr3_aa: CASRATDRPSGANVLTF
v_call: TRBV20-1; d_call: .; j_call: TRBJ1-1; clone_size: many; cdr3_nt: TGCAGTGCTAGGGATGGGAAGAACACTGAAGCTTTCTTT; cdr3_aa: CSARDGKNTEAFF
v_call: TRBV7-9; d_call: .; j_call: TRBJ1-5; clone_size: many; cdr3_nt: TGTGCCAGCAGTGGTGATTATAGCAATCAGCCCCAGCATTTT; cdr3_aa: CASSGDYSNQPQHF
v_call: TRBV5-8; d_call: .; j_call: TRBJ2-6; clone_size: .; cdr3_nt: TGTGCCGGCCCTAGGAACGGCGGTGGGGCCAACGTCCTGACTTTC; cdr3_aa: CAGPRNGGGANVLTF
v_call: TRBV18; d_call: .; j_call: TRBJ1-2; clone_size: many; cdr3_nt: TGTGCCAGCTCACCAGACGTCGGCTACACCTTC; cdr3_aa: CASSPDVGYTF
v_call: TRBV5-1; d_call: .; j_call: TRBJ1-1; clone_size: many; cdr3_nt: TGCGCCAGCACACCTGGGGACACGGGAACTGAAGCTTTCTTT; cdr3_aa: CASTPGDTGTEAFF
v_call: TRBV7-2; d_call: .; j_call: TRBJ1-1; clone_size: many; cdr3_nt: TGTGCCAGCAGCGGTAGTTTTGGGGTTACTGAAGCTTTCTTT; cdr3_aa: CASSGSFGVTEAFF
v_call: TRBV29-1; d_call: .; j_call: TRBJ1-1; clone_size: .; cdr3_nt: TGCAGCGTTGGATCTAGACAGAACCTGAACACTGAAGCTTTCTTT; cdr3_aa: CSVGSRQNLNTEAFF
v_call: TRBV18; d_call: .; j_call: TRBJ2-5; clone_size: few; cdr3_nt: TGTGCCAGCTCACCTGAGGCGGGACACGGGGTCGAGACCCAGTACTTC; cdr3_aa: CASSPEAGHGVETQYF
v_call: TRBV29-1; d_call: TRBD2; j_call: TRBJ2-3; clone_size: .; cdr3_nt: TGCAGCGTTCCTACTAGCGGGAGCACAGATACGCAGTATTTT; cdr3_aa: CSVPTSGSTDTQYF
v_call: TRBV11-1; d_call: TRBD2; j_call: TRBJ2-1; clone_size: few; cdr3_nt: TGTGCCAGCAGTGTGGGACTAGCGGGGGGGGACAATGAGCAGTTCTTC; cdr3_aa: CASSVGLAGGDNEQFF
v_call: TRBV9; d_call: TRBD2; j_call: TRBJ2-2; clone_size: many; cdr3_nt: TGTGCCAGCAGCGTAGGTTTCCTAGCGGGGGCCACCGGGGAGCTGTTTTTT; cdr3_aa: CASSVGFLAGATGELFF
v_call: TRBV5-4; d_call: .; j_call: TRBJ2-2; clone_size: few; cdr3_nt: TGTGCCAGCAGCTCGGCAGGCCTAGAGGCCGGGGAGCTGTTTTTT; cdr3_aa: CASSSAGLEAGELFF
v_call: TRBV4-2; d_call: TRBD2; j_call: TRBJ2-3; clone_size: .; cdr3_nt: TGTGCCAGCAGCCAAGTTGGACTAGCGGGGGGGACTAGCACAGATACGCAGTATTTT; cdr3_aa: CASSQVGLAGGTSTDTQYF
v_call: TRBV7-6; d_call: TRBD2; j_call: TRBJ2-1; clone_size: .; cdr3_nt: TGTGCCAGCAGCCAGGGACTAGCGGTTTACAATGAGCAGTTCTTC; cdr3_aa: CASSQGLAVYNEQFF
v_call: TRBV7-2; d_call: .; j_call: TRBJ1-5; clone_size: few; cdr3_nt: TGTGCCAGCAGCTTAGAGGTCAGACAGAATCAGCCCCAGCATTTT; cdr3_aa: CASSLEVRQNQPQHF
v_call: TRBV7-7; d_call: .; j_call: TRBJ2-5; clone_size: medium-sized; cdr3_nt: TGTGCCAGCAGCTTAGTTGGGGGATCGGAGACCCAGTACTTC; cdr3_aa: CASSLVGGSETQYF
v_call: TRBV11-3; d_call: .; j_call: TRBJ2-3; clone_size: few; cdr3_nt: TGTGCCAGCAGCTTTACCGGGGCCCCGAAGAGGGATACGCAGTATTTT; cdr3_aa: CASSFTGAPKRDTQYF
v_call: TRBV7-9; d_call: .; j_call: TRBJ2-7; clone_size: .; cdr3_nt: TGTGCCAGCAGCTTTGGAGGGGTTCGAGGGGAAGAGCAGTACTTC; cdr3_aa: CASSFGGVRGEEQYF
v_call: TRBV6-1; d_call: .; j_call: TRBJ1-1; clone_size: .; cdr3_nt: TGTGCCAGCAGTGAACCGGGGACGCCCGGCAAGACTGAAGCTTTCTTT; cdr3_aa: CASSEPGTPGKTEAFF
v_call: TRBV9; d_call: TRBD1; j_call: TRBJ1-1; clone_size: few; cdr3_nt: TGTGCCAGCAGTCCGTACAGGGGGGTTGGGGTCGGCACTGAAGCTTTCTTT; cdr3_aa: CASSPYRGVGVGTEAFF
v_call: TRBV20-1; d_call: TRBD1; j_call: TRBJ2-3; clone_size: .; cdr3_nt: TGCAGTGCTCGGACCGGACAGGGAGCAGATACGCAGTATTTT; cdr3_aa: CSARTGQGADTQYF
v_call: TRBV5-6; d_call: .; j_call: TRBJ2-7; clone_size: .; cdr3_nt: TGCGCCAGCAGCTTGGATCTAGACCACGAGCAGTACTTC; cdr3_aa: CASSLDLDHEQYF
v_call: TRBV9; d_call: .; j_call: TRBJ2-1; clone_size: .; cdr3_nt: TGTGCCAGCAGCGGTATGGGGAGCTCCTACAATGAGCAGTTCTTC; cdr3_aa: CASSGMGSSYNEQFF
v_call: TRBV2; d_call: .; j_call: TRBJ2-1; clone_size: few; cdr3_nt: TGTGCCAGCAATCGACGAAACAATGAGCAGTTCTTC; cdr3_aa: CASNRRNNEQFF
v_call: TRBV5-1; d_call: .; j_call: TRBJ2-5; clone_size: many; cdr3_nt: TGCGCCAGCAGCAGGGCAGGGGGAGGAGAGACCCAGTACTTC; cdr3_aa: CASSRAGGGETQYF